This TCR beta chain was recovered during a study of blood T cell repertoires in COVID-19. CDR3 length: 15 residues. This clone was detected only once. How the authors handled the data: It was from reference gene primer amplification that nucleated cell counts were estimated. Produced via immunoSEQ multiplex PCR; TCRdb's table is partial and in-frame only. The V and J calls and clone size come from that table; D and trimming were worked out from the DNA. The sample has roughly 110,000 clones; around 90% are singletons. The sequenced material came from peripheral blood. The receptor was derived from a middle-aged man with active or convalescent COVID-19. The V and J genes are TRBV21-1 and TRBJ1-2; the table's D call, TRBD1, was not checked against the DNA. TRBV21-1 is a known pseudogene. The CDR3 loop is CASSLRNRFYYGYTF. DNA for the CDR3: TGTGCCAGCAGCCTAAGGAACAGGTTCTACTATGGCTACACCTTC.